The next 27 T cell receptor beta chains were all read from a single sample in a study of beta chain features in type 1 diabetes. Study outcomes and limitations: Across all four CD4+ subsets, people with type 1 diabetes showed modestly shorter TCRB CDR3s.

These receptors have no known antigen. The entirety of the isolated RNA underwent reverse transcription, so expressed TCRB transcripts were sequenced. The table came from immunoSEQ multiplex PCR; TCRdb's copy has only in-frame clones and leaves some out. The sample consists of roughly 250,000 clones, around 21% of them appearing once. Specimen: naive CD4+ T cells from blood. These receptors came from a woman between 40 and 55 years old with type 1 diabetes.

This clone has a handful of counts. The chain's CDR3 is CASSYRGQPQHF. In DNA form, the CDR3 reads TGTGCCAGCAGCTACAGGGGGCAGCCCCAGCATTTT. V gene TRBV4-2 combines with J gene TRBJ1-5; 8 positions agree with TRBD1. Germline-derived CDR1 and CDR2 are LGHNA and YNFKEQ. After removal of 5 bases from V and 7 bases from J, the junction contained 1 base not matched to a gene. The length of the CDR3 is 12 residues.

The V and J genes are TRBV5-6 and TRBJ1-4; D unresolved. The CDR3 runs to 12 residues. Looked up from germline, CDR1 is SGHDT and CDR2 is YYEEEE. The V and J ends lost 2 bases and 6 bases respectively, with 5 bases between them. In DNA, the CDR3 is TGTGCCAGCAGCTTCGAGGATGAAAAACTGTTTTTT. Protein product: CASSFEDEKLFF.

This chain connects TRBV4-2 to TRBJ1-5; 10 bases are a match to TRBD1. Germline V gene data show CDR1 as LGHNA and CDR2 as YNFKEQ. V was pared by 6 bases and J by 0 bases, with 5 bases of the junction left unmatched. The CDR3 totals 16 residues. CDR3 in DNA: TGTGCCAGCAGTCCTCGGGACAGGGGTAGCAATCAGCCCCAGCATTTT. Protein sequence: CASSPRDRGSNQPQHF.

The V gene is TRBV5-1, the J gene TRBJ2-7, with TRBD2 matching 7 bases. With V trimmed by 4 bases and J by 9 bases, 13 bases remained unmatched. The CDR3 totals 14 residues. Germline CDR1 is SGHRS and CDR2 is YFSETQ. CDR3 loop: CASSPGLESVGQYF. As DNA, the CDR3 is TGCGCCAGCAGCCCCGGACTAGAAAGCGTCGGGCAGTACTTC.

This clone occurred a few times. This chain uses TRBV4-3 with TRBJ2-7, with a possible D match to TRBD1 (5 bases). Germline V CDR1 and CDR2: LGHNA, YSLEER. The length of the CDR3 is 14 residues. Trimming left V 1 base short and J 3 bases short, with 10 bases between. The CDR3 coding sequence is TGCGCCAGCAGCCAAGGGTTAGGGGACTACGAGCAGTACTTC. This codes for CASSQGLGDYEQYF.

This chain's CDR3 is CAITHSTEETQYF. DNA for the CDR3: TGTGCCATCACTCACAGTACAGAAGAGACCCAGTACTTC. The rearrangement links TRBV10-3 to TRBJ2-5; no reliable D call. This CDR3 has 13 amino acids. Germline assignment: CDR1 ENHRY and CDR2 SYGVKD. With 7 bases removed from V and 3 bases from J, the gap between germline ends came to 12 bases.

This chain links TRBV7-2 with TRBJ2-1; the D gene is possibly TRBD2 (5 bases). Between the trimmed V and J ends, which lost 4 bases and 1 base, there was a span of 11 bases. Germline-derived CDR1 and CDR2 are SGHTA and FQGNSA. The length of the CDR3 is 15 residues. Here the CDR3 reads CASSYSGDSYNEQFF. The CDR3, as DNA: TGTGCCAGCAGCTATTCCGGGGATTCCTACAATGAGCAGTTCTTC. The complete variable domain, with remaining parts taken from reference TRBV7-2 and TRBJ2-1, reads GAGVSQSPSNKVTEKGKDVELRCDPISGHTALYWYRQSLGQGLEFLIYFQGNSAPDKSGLPSDRFSAERTGGSVSTLTIQRTQQEDSAVYLCASSYSGDSYNEQFFGPGTRLTVL.

The V call is TRBV9, the J call TRBJ2-1; the match to TRBD1 covers 7 bases. The ends lost 0 bases at V and 0 bases at J; junction bases unmatched: 9. Germline CDR1 is SGDLS and CDR2 is YYNGEE. This CDR3 contains 18 residues. This chain's CDR3 is CASSVGKGTESSYNEQFF. DNA of the CDR3: TGTGCCAGCAGCGTAGGAAAGGGGACAGAGAGCTCCTACAATGAGCAGTTCTTC.

This chain links TRBV2 with TRBJ1-2; D remains ambiguous. The CDR3 contains 12 residues. Germline CDR1 reads SNHLY; CDR2 reads FYNNEI. V was pared by 6 bases and J by 5 bases, with 10 bases between. In DNA form, the CDR3 reads TGTGCCAGCAGCGAACCCGGTTATGGCTACACCTTC. Translating gives CASSEPGYGYTF.

The chain recombines TRBV5-4 with TRBJ2-4, with D maybe TRBD1 (6 bases). Germline V lookup: CDR1 SGHNT, CDR2 YYREEE (reference sequence). The CDR3 loop spans 13 amino acids. Trimming removed 4 bases from V and 7 bases from J, with 12 bases in between. Here the CDR3 reads CASSLRTGNIQYF. CDR3 DNA sequence: TGTGCCAGCAGCCTCCGTACAGGGAACATTCAGTACTTC.

V is TRBV28 and J is TRBJ1-1, with TRBD1 as a possible D gene (5 bases). Germline-derived CDR1 and CDR2 are MDHEN and SYDVKM. The V end was cut by 3 bases, the J end by 7 bases, with 15 bases between. The CDR3 runs to 14 residues. CDR3 in DNA: TGTGCCAGCAGTTTCGGAGGGGCTAAACGTGAAGCTTTCTTT. This gives the protein CASSFGGAKREAFF.

This clone was counted only a few times. The chain has TRBV5-1 and TRBJ2-7, with D tentatively TRBD1 (6 bases). CDR1 SGHRS and CDR2 YFSETQ come from the germline V gene. The CDR3 is made up of 16 amino acids. V lost 3 bases to trimming and J lost 4 bases, with 20 bases between them. This CDR3 is CASSSTGTSETYEQYF. DNA for the CDR3: TGCGCCAGCAGCTCAACAGGGACCTCAGAGACTTACGAGCAGTACTTC.

This clone was detected a few times. The CDR3 loop reads CASSWEDPYAGYTF. In DNA, the CDR3 is TGCGCCAGCAGTTGGGAGGATCCTTATGCCGGCTACACCTTC. The gene calls are TRBV5-1 and TRBJ1-2; D call uncertain. V gave up 5 bases and J gave up 8 bases, with 19 bases separating them. In germline, CDR1 is SGHRS, CDR2 YFSETQ. The CDR3 runs 14 residues.

This chain uses TRBV29-1 with TRBJ1-6, with 8 nucleotides matching TRBD1. Trimming took 6 bases from V and 10 from J; bases not matched to a gene: 8. Germline V gene lookup returns CDR1 SQVTM and CDR2 ANQGSEA. The CDR3 loop spans 13 amino acids. CDR3 nucleotide sequence: TGCAGCGTCCAAACAGGGGGTCAATCACCCCTCCACTTT. Translation: CSVQTGGQSPLHF.

This clone was observed a few times. The V and J genes are TRBV29-1 and TRBJ1-6; TRBD1 is a possible D gene (5 bases). The length of the CDR3 is 13 residues. V lost 7 bases, J lost 9 bases, and 16 bases lay in between. CDR1 and CDR2 from the germline V gene are SQVTM and ANQGSEA. The CDR3 DNA reads as TGCAGCGCCCAGACAGACGGTGGTTCACCCCTCCACTTT. Its translation is CSAQTDGGSPLHF.

The chain employs TRBV5-4 and TRBJ2-2; tentative D call: TRBD1 (6 bases). There are 14 residues in the CDR3. Per germline, CDR1 SGHNT and CDR2 YYREEE (reference sequence). V lost 7 bases, J lost 4 bases, and 14 bases lay in between. CDR3 residues: CASSGIGGTGELFF. Here the CDR3 DNA reads TGTGCCAGCTCCGGTATAGGGGGCACCGGGGAGCTGTTTTTT.

This rearrangement joins TRBV9 to TRBJ2-7, with a tentative D call TRBD2 (6 bases). Germline CDR1 SGDLS, CDR2 YYNGEE. Deletions cut 0 bases from V and 2 bases from J, with 12 bases between. The CDR3 loop spans 15 amino acids. CDR3 sequence: CASSVVGGGTYEQYF. The CDR3 nucleotides read TGTGCCAGCAGCGTAGTAGGAGGAGGGACCTACGAGCAGTACTTC.

This clone was counted a few times. The rearrangement joins TRBV18 to TRBJ2-3; 7 bases are a match to TRBD1. The junction had 11 bases not matched to a gene; V was cut back by 4 bases and J by 1 base. The CDR3 contains 17 residues. Germline lookup yields CDR1 KGHSH and CDR2 LQKENI. CDR3: CASSLRVGDRGTDTQYF. The CDR3 DNA is TGTGCCAGCTCACTTCGGGTAGGGGACAGAGGCACAGATACGCAGTATTTT.

This clone was detected only a few times. Its ends do not fully match the called genes, so a read error is possible. The CDR3 region has the DNA TGCGCCAGCAGCCTCTGGACAGGGGGCGAGTTGCACAATGAGCAGTTCTTC. Translated: CASSLWTGGELHNEQFF. V gene TRBV7-3 combines with J gene TRBJ2-1, with TRBD1 identical over 11 bases. The CDR3 contains 17 residues. Looked up from germline, CDR1 is SGHTA and CDR2 is FQGTGA. The variable domain in full, completed from reference TRBV7-3 and TRBJ2-1, reads GAGVSQTPSNKVTEKGKYVELRCDPISGHTALYWYRQSLGQGPEFLIYFQGTGAADDSGLPNDRFFAVRPEGSVSTLKIQRTERGDSAVYLCASSLWTGGELHNEQFFGPGTRLTVL.

This chain connects TRBV6-5 to TRBJ2-5; possibly TRBD2 for D (5 bases). The V gene lost 11 bases and the J gene lost 4 bases, with 17 bases spanning the gap. Germline V gene data show CDR1 as MNHEY and CDR2 as SVGAGI. This CDR3 is built from 13 residues. CDR3 DNA sequence: TGTGCCGCTCATCCACCGGCGGGAGAGACCCAGTACTTC. This encodes CAAHPPAGETQYF.

The chain has TRBV15 and TRBJ1-5, with TRBD1 as a possible D gene (5 bases). CDR3 length: 13 amino acids. Trimming pared 9 bases from V and 7 bases from J, leaving 16 bases between. Germline V gene lookup returns CDR1 LNHNV and CDR2 YYDKDF (reference sequence). The CDR3 here is CATATGGLQPQHF. The DNA of the CDR3 is TGTGCCACGGCTACAGGAGGGCTGCAGCCCCAGCATTTT.

The rearrangement links TRBV19 to TRBJ1-2; 7 bases are shared with TRBD1. V lost 5 bases, J lost 4 bases, and 7 bases stayed unmatched. Germline V gives CDR1 LNHDA, CDR2 SQIVND (reference sequence). The CDR3 is 14 amino acids. The CDR3 is CASSSGTVPYGYTF. In DNA, the CDR3 is TGTGCCAGTAGTTCCGGGACAGTACCCTATGGCTACACCTTC.

This clone was counted a single time. The CDR3 region is CASSSDRVGEKLFF. The CDR3 coding sequence is TGTGCCAGCAGCTCGGACAGGGTGGGAGAAAAACTGTTTTTT. The chain combines TRBV7-9 with TRBJ1-4, with 8 bases lining up with TRBD1. Unmatched junction bases numbered 6, after V lost 4 bases and J lost 8 bases. The CDR3 contains 14 residues. Per the germline V gene, CDR1 is SEHNR and CDR2 is FQNEAQ (reference sequence).

The V call is TRBV7-3, the J call TRBJ1-1, with D maybe TRBD1 (5 bases). The CDR3 extends over 13 amino acids. V lost 3 bases, J lost 0 bases, and 5 bases lay in between. Germline V gene sequence: CDR1 SGHTA, CDR2 FQGTGA. The CDR3 sequence is CASSLTVNTEAFF. CDR3 nucleotide sequence: TGTGCCAGCAGCTTGACAGTGAACACTGAAGCTTTCTTT.

The rearrangement links TRBV21-1 to TRBJ2-1; TRBD2, the table's D call, lacks a check against the DNA. TRBV21-1 is given as a pseudogene. The CDR3 runs to 16 residues. CDR3 sequence (DNA): TGTGCCAGCAGCAAAGACGGGACTAGCGGGAAAAATGAGCAGTTCTTC. Translation gives CASSKDGTSGKNEQFF.

The V gene is TRBV10-3, the J gene TRBJ1-2, with D possibly TRBD1 on 5 matching bases. Trimming pared 7 bases from V and 4 bases from J, leaving 16 bases between. The CDR3 is 14 amino acids. Germline CDR1 reads ENHRY; CDR2 reads SYGVKD. The CDR3 reads CAINAGQGLYGYTF. CDR3 coding DNA: TGTGCCATCAACGCCGGACAAGGCCTCTATGGCTACACCTTC.

This clone has just a few counts. The V gene is TRBV19, the J gene TRBJ1-2, with unresolved D. The CDR3 consists of 14 residues. V dropped 1 base and J dropped 2 bases, with 8 bases sitting between them. The germline CDR1 and CDR2 sequences are LNHDA and SQIVND (reference sequence). As DNA, the CDR3 is TGTGCCAGTAGTATAGGAGGATTCAACTATGGCTACACCTTC. Amino acids: CASSIGGFNYGYTF.